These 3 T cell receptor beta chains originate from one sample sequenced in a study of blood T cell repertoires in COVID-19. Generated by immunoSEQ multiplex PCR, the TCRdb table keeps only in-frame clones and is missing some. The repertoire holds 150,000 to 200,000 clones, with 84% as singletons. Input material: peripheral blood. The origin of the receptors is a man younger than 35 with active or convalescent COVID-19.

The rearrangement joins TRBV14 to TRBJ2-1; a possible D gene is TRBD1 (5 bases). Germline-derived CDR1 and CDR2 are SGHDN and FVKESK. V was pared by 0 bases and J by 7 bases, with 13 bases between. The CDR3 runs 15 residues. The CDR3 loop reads CASSQDQWGANEQFF. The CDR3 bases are TGTGCCAGCAGCCAAGATCAGTGGGGCGCGAATGAGCAGTTCTTC. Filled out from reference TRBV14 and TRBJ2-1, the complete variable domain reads EAGVTQFPSHSVIEKGQTVTLRCDPISGHDNLYWYRRVMGKEIKFLLHFVKESKQDESGMPNNRFLAERTGGTYSTLKVQPAELEDSGVYFCASSQDQWGANEQFFGPGTRLTVL.

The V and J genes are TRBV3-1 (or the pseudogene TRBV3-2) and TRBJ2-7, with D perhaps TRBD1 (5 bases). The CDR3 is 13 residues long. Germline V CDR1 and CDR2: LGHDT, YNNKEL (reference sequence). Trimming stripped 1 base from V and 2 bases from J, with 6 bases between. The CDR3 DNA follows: TGTGCCAGCAGCCAAGGGACAACCTACGAGCAGTACTTC. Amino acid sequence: CASSQGTTYEQYF.

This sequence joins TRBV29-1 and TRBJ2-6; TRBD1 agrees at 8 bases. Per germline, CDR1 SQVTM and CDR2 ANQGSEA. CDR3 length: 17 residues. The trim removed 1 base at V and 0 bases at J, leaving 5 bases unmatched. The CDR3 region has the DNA TGCAGCGTTGAAGGCCGGGACAGGAGCTCTGGGGCCAACGTCCTGACTTTC. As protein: CSVEGRDRSSGANVLTF.